These T cell receptor beta chains were read from a single sample in a study of T cell repertoires in cytomegalovirus infection. Their recognized antigens are unknown. TCRdb recomputed calls from the reads with MiXCR, one row per CDR3 protein. The repertoire has a few hundred thousand distinct CDR3 sequences, 34% of them found once; the top ten carry roughly 13%. The sample consisted of cultured PBMCs, taken from culture after CMV antigen stimulation. All receptors come from a human donor in good health (CMV status not recorded). Some clones in this sample may be carry-over from other donors' samples. Both conserved end residues are part of each CDR3.

TRBV20-1,CSAIAVDGYTF
TRBV7-9,CASSLPLGTEQETQYF
TRBV7-2,CASSPGQSISPLHF
TRBV7-8,CASSPTDAKNIQYF
TRBV7-2,CASSRTGTGNTEAFF
TRBV7-2,CASSRHIQRGSYEQYF
TRBV9,CASSVGGSQGEKLFF
TRBV20-1,CSARRGNANEKLFF
TRBV7-2,CASSLGVAVHTDTQYF
TRBV7-6,CASSPRDGGVTTPFF
TRBV11-2,CASSLATYNEQFF
TRBV5-1,CASTLAGAMYEQFF
TRBV4-2,CASSQVGQGASTGELFF
TRBV27,CASSLRADNQPQHF
TRBV4-1,CASSSQRGRYVEAFF
TRBV12-3/TRBV12-4,CASTQQGAYGYTF
TRBV7-8,CASSLLFLSSYNEQFF
TRBV7-2,CASSSRGRDETQYF
TRBV6-1,CAITGGRDTGELFF
TRBV15,CATSRDITSGEETQYF
TRBV7-7,CASSLGVTSSEQFF
TRBV27,CASSPGLAEVNTGELFF
TRBV28,CASRSVGTGQHQPQHF
TRBV20-1,CSAPNQGVGTEAFF
TRBV4-2,CASSQGGDYYGYTF
TRBV7-2,CASSPRPGDAYGYTF
TRBV4-1,CASSQSKSLELDQPQHF
TRBV6-1,CASSSARTSGVPEQYF
TRBV12-3/TRBV12-4,CATKAGGETQYF
TRBV2,CASSIFGGFSGNTIYF
TRBV7-9,CASTSNREDTEAFF
TRBV28,CASSLGTGKFQPQHF
TRBV12-3/TRBV12-4,CASSFSASLTDTQYF
TRBV7-2,CASSLTGRDNQPQHF
TRBV6-2/TRBV6-3,CASSHLANEQFF
TRBV6-2/TRBV6-3,CASRGQEKGTGELFF
TRBV10-3,CAISEQQGDYGYTF
TRBV7-2,CASSLSGQGDQPQHF
TRBV28,CASTLAGGDSPLHF
TRBV4-1,CASSQPWVGAGELFF
TRBV6-2/TRBV6-3,CASRTGQTSNYGYTF
TRBV28,CASSSPGSTYEQYF
TRBV12-3/TRBV12-4,CASRRRDSMTEAFF
TRBV12-3/TRBV12-4,CASSSIDRLNQPQHF
TRBV10-3,CAISKAGEINEQFF
TRBV7-2,CASSVDRGHTEAFF